Below are 19 T cell receptor beta chains sequenced from a single sample in a study of blood T cell repertoires in COVID-19. Only in-frame clones appear in the TCRdb table, and some are missing; sequencing was by immunoSEQ multiplex PCR. The repertoire holds approximately 94,000 clones, with roughly 87% as singletons. Sequences were obtained from peripheral blood. These receptor sequences come from a man younger than 45 in a cohort sampled during active COVID-19.

This sequence joins TRBV29-1 and TRBJ1-1, with D possibly being TRBD1 (6 bases). The CDR3 runs 12 residues. With 3 bases removed from V and 6 bases from J, the gap between germline ends came to 11 bases. Germline CDR1 SQVTM, CDR2 ANQGSEA. CDR3 protein: CSVEHRVPEAFF. CDR3 coding DNA: TGCAGCGTTGAGCACAGGGTCCCTGAAGCTTTCTTT.

Written as DNA, the CDR3 is TGTGCCAGCAGCCCCTTCGGAGAGGGTGGCTACACCTTC. It encodes CASSPFGEGGYTF. V gene TRBV3-1 (or the pseudogene TRBV3-2) combines with J gene TRBJ1-2; D is unresolved. This CDR3 is built from 13 residues. The V gene's germline CDR1 is LGHDT and CDR2 YNNKEL (reference sequence). Trimming removed 4 bases at V and 7 bases at J, with 13 bases between.

J is TRBJ2-7 and V is TRBV28; D gene uncertain. V gave up 6 bases and J gave up 3 bases, with 12 bases separating them. Germline-derived CDR1 and CDR2 are MDHEN and SYDVKM. This CDR3 has 13 amino acids. The DNA of the CDR3 is TGTGCCAGCAGCCCCGGAGTGATCTACGAGCAGTACTTC. Amino acids: CASSPGVIYEQYF.

This clone was observed a few times. This rearrangement joins TRBV5-5 to TRBJ2-2, with 9 nucleotides matching TRBD2. CDR3 length: 15 amino acids. The ends lost 4 bases at V and 6 bases at J; junction bases unmatched: 7. Germline V gene data show CDR1 as SGHKS and CDR2 as YYEKEE (reference sequence). CDR3 DNA sequence: TGTGCCAGCAGCCGGGGACTAGCACAACCCGGGGAGCTGTTTTTT. It is translated as CASSRGLAQPGELFF.

In the case of this clone: Other nucleotide sequences from this sample produce the same CDR3. The chain carries TRBV5-1 and TRBJ2-7, with 7 bases fitting TRBD1. Germline CDR1 and CDR2: SGHRS and YFSETQ. The CDR3 length is 14 residues. The V and J ends lost 4 bases and 2 bases, in that order; junction bases with no gene match: 6. In nucleotides, the CDR3 is TGCGCCAGCAGCCTAGGACAGGTCCCCTACGAGCAGTACTTC. This codes for CASSLGQVPYEQYF.

The chain links TRBV13 to TRBJ2-7; D is undetermined. There are 12 residues in the CDR3. The germline V gene has CDR1 PRHDT and CDR2 FYEKMQ (reference sequence). Trimming removed 3 bases from V and 0 bases from J, with 3 bases in between. The CDR3 nucleotides read TGTGCCAGCAGCTTGTACTCCTACGAGCAGTACTTC. Protein: CASSLYSYEQYF.

The V and J genes are TRBV7-7 and TRBJ2-5, with TRBD2 matching over 8 bases. Looked up from germline, CDR1 is SSHAT and CDR2 is FNYEAQ (reference sequence). This CDR3 region has 16 residues. V shed 1 base and J 1 base; nucleotides not matched to a gene: 5. The DNA for the CDR3 is TGTGCCAGCAGCTTAGGTCCCGGGGGGGTCCAAGAGACCCAGTACTTC. Amino acids: CASSLGPGGVQETQYF.

The V call is TRBV6-4, the J call TRBJ1-1; D possibly corresponds to TRBD1 (6 bases). This CDR3 is 14 amino acids long. Germline V lookup: CDR1 MRHNA, CDR2 SNTAGT. Trimming stripped 5 bases from V and 4 bases from J, with 14 bases between. CDR3: CASSSGAWGTEAFF. The CDR3 DNA sequence: TGTGCCAGCAGTTCAGGGGCGTGGGGCACTGAAGCTTTCTTT.

Remarks on this clone: One end of the junction does not line up with germline, which may come from a read error. The rearrangement joins TRBV28 to TRBJ2-1, with 13 bases fitting TRBD2. There are 13 residues in the CDR3. CDR1 and CDR2 from the germline V gene are MDHEN and SYDVKM. DNA for the CDR3: TGTGCCAGCAGTCCCCCCCCCGGGACTAGCGGGGTCTTC. Amino acids: CASSPPPGTSGVF. Looking up the rest from reference TRBV28 and TRBJ2-1 gives the full variable domain: DVKVTQSSRYLVKRTGEKVFLECVQDMDHENMFWYRQDPGLGLRLIYFSYDVKMKEKGDIPEGYSVSREKKERFSLILESASTNQTSMYLCASSPPPGTSGVFGPGTRLTVL.

J is TRBJ2-2 and V is TRBV21-1; the table's D gene call, TRBD1, was not cross checked with the DNA. TRBV21-1 is a pseudogene segment. The CDR3 sequence is 15 residues long. The CDR3 sequence is CASTRQGPNTGELFF. The CDR3 bases are TGTGCCAGCACCCGACAGGGCCCAAACACCGGGGAGCTGTTTTTT.

V is TRBV5-1 and J is TRBJ2-5; 8 bases map to TRBD2. The CDR3 length is 15 residues. The ends lost 0 bases at V and 5 bases at J; junction bases unmatched: 6. Germline V gene lookup returns CDR1 SGHRS and CDR2 YFSETQ. In DNA, the CDR3 is TGCGCCAGCAGCTTGGACGGGGGGGCCCCCGAGACCCAGTACTTC. It specifies CASSLDGGAPETQYF. The complete variable domain, with remaining parts taken from reference TRBV5-1 and TRBJ2-5, reads KAGVTQTPRYLIKTRGQQVTLSCSPISGHRSVSWYQQTPGQGLQFLFEYFSETQRNKGNFPGRFSGRQFSNSRSEMNVSTLELGDSALYLCASSLDGGAPETQYFGPGTRLLVL.

V gene TRBV21-1 combines with J gene TRBJ2-7; the D call of TRBD2 is as the table states it, not checked on the DNA. TRBV21-1 is a recognized pseudogene. This CDR3 has 24 residues. CDR3 sequence reads: CASSTPTGTSGANSLPRSSYEQYF. Here the CDR3 DNA reads TGTGCCAGCAGCACCCCCACCGGGACTAGCGGCGCCAATTCCCTGCCGAGATCCTCCTACGAGCAGTACTTC.

This clone appeared once. The chain joins TRBV4-3 to TRBJ1-2, with D possibly being TRBD1 (6 bases). CDR1 and CDR2 (germline): LGHNA, YSLEER. The CDR3 spans 15 residues. The V and J ends lost 8 bases and 6 bases respectively, with 22 bases between them. CDR3 in amino acids: CASCERAGVSDGYTF. In DNA, the CDR3 is TGCGCCAGCTGCGAGAGGGCAGGGGTTTCTGATGGCTACACCTTC.

The gene calls are TRBV18 and TRBJ2-5; 14 nucleotides agree with TRBD2. This CDR3 comprises 18 residues. Germline-derived CDR1 and CDR2 are KGHSH and LQKENI. After removal of 4 bases from V and 0 bases from J, the junction contained 7 bases not matched to a gene. The chain's CDR3 is CASSRGLAGGRDQETQYF. CDR3 in DNA: TGTGCCAGCTCACGTGGACTAGCGGGGGGAAGGGACCAAGAGACCCAGTACTTC.

This clone was observed a single time. This chain connects TRBV6-5 to TRBJ1-1; 7 bases map to TRBD1. This CDR3 is 14 amino acids long. The V segment lost 4 bases and the J segment 1 base; nucleotides outside the gene matches: 3. Looked up from germline, CDR1 is MNHEY and CDR2 is SVGAGI. CDR3: CASSSRGENTEAFF. CDR3 DNA: TGTGCCAGCAGTTCCAGGGGGGAGAACACTGAAGCTTTCTTT.

The rearrangement joins TRBV6-2 or TRBV6-3 to TRBJ2-3; a weak D match, TRBD1 (5 bases). Trimming shortened V by 4 bases and J by 4 bases, and 15 bases separated the two germline ends. This CDR3 contains 15 residues. CDR1 is MNHEY, CDR2 SVGEGT, per germline. CDR3 in DNA: TGTGCCAGCAGTTTACCCCGATCAGGGCCAGATACGCAGTATTTT. Amino acids: CASSLPRSGPDTQYF.

CDR3 bases: TGTGCCAGCAGCCCGGGACTAGATCTCCTCCAGTACTTC. It codes for CASSPGLDLLQYF. This chain links TRBV7-6 with TRBJ2-5; TRBD2 matches at 8 bases. The V gene's germline CDR1 is SGHVS and CDR2 FNYEAQ. The CDR3 has 13 amino acids. Losses at the gene ends were 5 bases for V and 10 bases for J; bases not matched to a gene: 9.

This chain connects TRBV6-6 to TRBJ2-7; D perhaps matches TRBD1 (7 bases). Trimming took 4 bases from V and 3 from J, leaving 10 bases between them. CDR1 is MNHNY, CDR2 SVGAGI, per germline (reference sequence). The length of the CDR3 is 13 residues. This CDR3 reads CASSSQGGYEQYF. The CDR3 region has the DNA TGTGCCAGCAGTTCGCAGGGGGGCTACGAGCAGTACTTC.

The gene calls are TRBV19 and TRBJ2-5; a possible D gene is TRBD2 (6 bases). The CDR3 is made up of 16 amino acids. Trimming took off 7 bases at V and 2 bases at J, with 20 bases between the two ends. Germline-derived CDR1 and CDR2 are LNHDA and SQIVND (reference sequence). CDR3 in DNA: TGTGCCAGTACTCCTCTCCCCGCGGGACCACAAGAGACCCAGTACTTC. Residues: CASTPLPAGPQETQYF.